These 4 T cell receptor beta chains were all obtained from the same sample, sequenced in a study of CD8 T cells in ankylosing spondylitis. Findings and caveats of the study: Made up of 7 to 9 highly homologous variants, a TCR beta motif appeared characteristic of ankylosing spondylitis blood.

No antigens are known for them. TCRdb independently ran MiXCR on the 5' RACE reads; one entry per CDR3 protein. This sample has under 250,000 distinct CDR3 sequences, with about 6.7% found just once. The sample was blood, either unsorted or a sorted T cell fraction (not recorded which). The origin of the receptors is a male donor with ankylosing spondylitis.

In its sample, this clonotype was seen many times. The CDR3 sequence: CASSPGGGTGNTIYF. CDR3 coding DNA: TGTGCCAGCAGCCCTGGCGGGGGGACTGGAAACACCATATATTTT. The V call is TRBV9, the J call TRBJ1-3, with D perhaps matching TRBD1 (5 bases). The germline V gene has CDR1 SGDLS and CDR2 YYNGEE. The CDR3 has 15 amino acids. V shed 4 bases and J shed 2 bases, with 13 bases lying between them.

The V call is TRBV7-2, the J call TRBJ2-1; 11 nucleotides line up with TRBD2. V dropped 3 bases and J dropped 9; count of bases not matched to a gene: 4. CDR3 length: 14 residues. Per the germline V gene, CDR1 is SGHTA and CDR2 is FQGNSA. In DNA form, the CDR3 reads TGTGCCAGCAGCTTTAGCGGGAGGGATAGTGAGCAGTTCTTC. It is translated as CASSFSGRDSEQFF. Full variable domain (rest looked up from reference TRBV7-2 and TRBJ2-1): GAGVSQSPSNKVTEKGKDVELRCDPISGHTALYWYRQSLGQGLEFLIYFQGNSAPDKSGLPSDRFSAERTGGSVSTLTIQRTQQEDSAVYLCASSFSGRDSEQFFGPGTRLTVL.

This clonotype was observed many times. This chain uses TRBV9 with TRBJ2-7, with D uncertain. V lost 0 bases, J lost 4 bases, and 14 bases lay in between. The CDR3 has 15 residues. CDR1 and CDR2 (germline): SGDLS, YYNGEE. CDR3 in amino acids: CASSVGAAANYEQYF. In DNA, the CDR3 is TGTGCCAGCAGCGTAGGGGCAGCCGCTAATTACGAGCAGTACTTC.

The table lists this clonotype with many counts. The junction differs from germline at one of its ends, possibly a read error. The chain carries TRBV25-1 and TRBJ1-2, with D uncertain. There are 12 residues in the CDR3. Germline assignment: CDR1 MGHDK and CDR2 SYGVNS. This CDR3 is CASSDPAYGYSF. CDR3 sequence (DNA): TGTGCCAGCAGTGACCCAGCCTATGGCTACTCCTTC.